The text below deals with one TCR beta chain. The data are from a study of CD8+CD57+ T cells in acquired aplastic anemia. The CDR3 spans 16 residues. Germline V gene sequence: CDR1 LNHDA, CDR2 SQIVND (reference sequence). V lost 6 bases to trimming and J lost 8 bases, with 23 bases between them. Profiling that covered TCR beta VDJ and CDR3 relied on genomic DNA as its template. In TCRdb, the reads were re-called with MiXCR into one record per CDR3 protein. Found here are around 190,000 distinct CDR3 sequences, less than 65% of them singletons; the top ten hold roughly 15%. This receptor was identified in a human donor in good health, serving as a control. Input material: sorted CD4+, CD8+, or CD8+CD57+ T cells (not recorded which) from PBMCs. V is TRBV19 and J is TRBJ2-4; the D gene could be TRBD1 or TRBD2 (6 bases each). The CDR3 DNA reads TGTGCCAGTAGCCCAGGGACATCGGGGGTGGGGTACATTCAGTACTTC. Encoded protein: CASSPGTSGVGYIQYF.